This passage covers 13 T cell receptor beta chains from one sample sequenced in a study of blood T cells in healthy people across ages. It was with a sample-barcoded 5' primer and a J-beta primer mix that a second PCR of roughly 7 to 12 cycles was run. TCRdb reprocessed the 5' RACE reads with MiXCR, giving one entry per CDR3 protein. The table records 1,100,000 or so distinct CDR3 sequences, 35% to 55% of them present only once. Sequenced input: blood. These receptors all stem from a woman aged 55 to 70 in good health.

This rearrangement joins TRBV6-2 or TRBV6-3 to TRBJ2-1; 9 bases match TRBD1. With 7 bases clipped from V and 5 bases from J, the junction kept 9 bases outside the gene matches. CDR3 size: 15 residues. CDR1 and CDR2 from the germline V gene are MNHEY and SVGEGT. The CDR3 reads CASIRHRDRDNEQFF. As DNA, the CDR3 is TGTGCCAGCATTAGACACCGGGACAGGGACAATGAGCAGTTCTTC.

The chain employs TRBV20-1 and TRBJ2-7; 9 bases align to TRBD2. Unmatched junction bases numbered 6, after V lost 1 base and J lost 5 bases. The germline V gene encodes CDR1 DFQATT and CDR2 SNEGSKA (reference sequence). This CDR3 is 14 amino acids long. CDR3 DNA: TGCAGTGCTAGAGGGCTAGCGGGGTTCAACGAGCAGTACTTC. It specifies CSARGLAGFNEQYF.

V gene TRBV5-1 combines with J gene TRBJ2-1, with D possibly TRBD2 on 6 matching bases. Trimming took off 3 bases at V and 9 bases at J, with 19 bases between the two ends. The CDR3 is made up of 15 amino acids. CDR1 is SGHRS and CDR2 is YFSETQ in the germline V gene. Written as DNA, the CDR3 is TGCGCCAGCAGCTCGGAGGGGATGGCAGGCGCTGAGCAGTTCTTC. Translated, it gives CASSSEGMAGAEQFF.

V usage is TRBV6-1 and J usage is TRBJ2-5; D not certain. Trimming shortened V by 4 bases and J by 2 bases, and 11 bases separated the two germline ends. CDR3 length: 14 residues. Germline CDR1 reads MNHNS; CDR2 reads SASEGT. Here the CDR3 DNA reads TGTGCCAGCAGTGCTTCCCTGAATCAAGAGACCCAGTACTTC. It yields the protein CASSASLNQETQYF.

This chain links TRBV11-2 with TRBJ2-1; 9 nucleotides match TRBD1. Trimming removed 4 bases from V and 7 bases from J; junction bases left unmatched: 11. CDR3 length equals 16 residues. Germline V lookup: CDR1 SGHAT, CDR2 FQNNGV. Here the CDR3 reads CASSSPGQGSWNEQFF. DNA of the CDR3: TGTGCCAGCAGCTCGCCGGGACAGGGTTCATGGAATGAGCAGTTCTTC.

A word on this clonotype: One junction end does not reproduce the germline sequence, and a read error may be involved. V and J are TRBV12-3 or TRBV12-4 and TRBJ1-6; D uncertain. The CDR3 runs to 14 residues. CDR3 amino acids: CASRLISGKSPLHF. Here the CDR3 DNA reads TGCGCCAGCAGACTAATTAGCGGGAAGTCACCCCTCCACTTT.

The V call is TRBV15, the J call TRBJ2-3, with D perhaps matching TRBD2 (6 bases). Germline V CDR1 and CDR2: LNHNV, YYDKDF (reference sequence). Trimming stripped 1 base from V and 6 bases from J, with 11 bases between. The CDR3 has 14 residues. CDR3 loop: CATSRVSLADTQYF. The CDR3 DNA sequence: TGTGCCACCAGCAGAGTATCGCTAGCGGATACGCAGTATTTT. The full variable domain, its missing parts supplied by reference TRBV15 and TRBJ2-3, is DAMVIQNPRYQVTQFGKPVTLSCSQTLNHNVMYWYQQKSSQAPKLLFHYYDKDFNNEADTPDNFQSRRPNTSFCFLDIRSPGLGDTAMYLCATSRVSLADTQYFGPGTRLTVL.

The CDR3 here is CASSLGRVEPLHF. In DNA, the CDR3 is TGTGCCAGCAGCTTGGGGAGGGTGGAACCCCTCCACTTT. The rearrangement joins TRBV7-2 to TRBJ1-6; the D is unclear. V lost 3 bases and J 12 bases, leaving 12 bases between the germline ends. The CDR3 loop spans 13 amino acids. Germline values: CDR1 SGHTA, CDR2 FQGNSA.

This rearrangement joins TRBV9 to TRBJ2-5; the D gene is possibly TRBD2 (5 bases). This CDR3 has 10 amino acids. Germline lookup yields CDR1 SGDLS and CDR2 YYNGEE. Trimming left V 5 bases short and J 11 bases short, with 10 bases between. DNA for the CDR3: TGTGCCAGCAGTAATACTAGGCAGTACTTC. Protein sequence: CASSNTRQYF. The entire variable domain, with the rest obtained from reference TRBV9 and TRBJ2-5, is as follows: DSGVTQTPKHLITATGQRVTLRCSPRSGDLSVYWYQQSLDQGLQFLIQYYNGEERAKGNILERFSAQQFPDLHSELNLSSLELGDSALYFCASSNTRQYFGPGTRLLVL.

This sequence joins TRBV11-1 and TRBJ2-5, with 12 bases lining up with TRBD2. CDR3 length equals 13 residues. V shed 11 bases and J 5 bases; nucleotides not matched to a gene: 6. Germline V gives CDR1 SGHAT, CDR2 FQDESV (reference sequence). The CDR3 region is CAGRLAGAETQYF. The DNA of the CDR3 is TGTGCCGGTAGACTAGCGGGAGCTGAGACCCAGTACTTC.

This clonotype was seen a few times. The genes are TRBV2 and TRBJ2-5, with D possibly being TRBD2 (6 bases). Gene TRBJ2-7 matches the end of the DNA better, so the J call may be wrong. The CDR3 is 13 residues long. The V gene's germline CDR1 is SNHLY and CDR2 FYNNEI. In nucleotides, the CDR3 is TGTGCCAGCACTTTAGCGGAACTTTACGAGCAGTACTTC. Encoded protein: CASTLAELYEQYF.

The V and J genes are TRBV29-1 and TRBJ1-2; D gene ambiguous. Germline loops: CDR1 SQVTM, CDR2 ANQGSEA. The CDR3 runs to 12 residues. Trimming pared 2 bases from V and 2 bases from J, leaving 6 bases between. The CDR3 loop is CSVENENYGYTF. CDR3 nucleotide sequence: TGCAGCGTTGAAAATGAGAACTATGGCTACACCTTC. Looking up the rest from reference TRBV29-1 and TRBJ1-2 gives the full variable domain: SAVISQKPSRDICQRGTSLTIQCQVDSQVTMMFWYRQQPGQSLTLIATANQGSEATYESGFVIDKFPISRPNLTFSTLTVSNMSPEDSSIYLCSVENENYGYTFGSGTRLTVV.

The chain couples TRBV14 to TRBJ2-3; D possibly corresponds to TRBD1 (5 bases). Germline CDR1 SGHDN, CDR2 FVKESK. The length of the CDR3 is 17 residues. Trimming pared 0 bases from V and 1 base from J, leaving 14 bases between. The CDR3 sequence: CASSQDGRGSRTDTQYF. In DNA form, the CDR3 reads TGTGCCAGCAGCCAAGACGGTAGGGGATCCCGCACAGATACGCAGTATTTT.